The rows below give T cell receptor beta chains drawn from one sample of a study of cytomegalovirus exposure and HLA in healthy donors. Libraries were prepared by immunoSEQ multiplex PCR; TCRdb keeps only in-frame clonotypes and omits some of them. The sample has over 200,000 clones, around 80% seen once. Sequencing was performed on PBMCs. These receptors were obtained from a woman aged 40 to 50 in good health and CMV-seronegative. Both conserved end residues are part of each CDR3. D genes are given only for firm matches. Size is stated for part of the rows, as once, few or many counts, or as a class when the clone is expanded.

CDR3nt: TGTGCCAGCAGCTTAGCGAGCGATACGCAGTATTTT
CDR3aa: CASSLASDTQYF
j_gene: TRBJ2-3
d_gene: -
abundance: -
v_gene: TRBV7-6

CDR3nt: TGTGCCAGCAGCTTAGCCGGGTTGAGCCCGAACACCGGGGAGCTGTTTTTT
CDR3aa: CASSLAGLSPNTGELFF
j_gene: TRBJ2-2
d_gene: -
abundance: -
v_gene: TRBV7-9

CDR3nt: TGTGCCATCAGTGAGCCCCGGAATGAAAAACTGTTTTTT
CDR3aa: CAISEPRNEKLFF
j_gene: TRBJ1-4
d_gene: -
abundance: few
v_gene: TRBV10-3

CDR3nt: TGTGCCAGCAGCCAAGACAGCTCTGGGGCCAACGTCCTGACTTTC
CDR3aa: CASSQDSSGANVLTF
j_gene: TRBJ2-6
d_gene: -
abundance: -
v_gene: TRBV4-2

CDR3nt: TGTGCCAGCAGCTTGAGCCGTGCGGGGGGACCCGGGGAGCTGTTTTTT
CDR3aa: CASSLSRAGGPGELFF
j_gene: TRBJ2-2
d_gene: TRBD2
abundance: -
v_gene: TRBV5-4

CDR3nt: TGCGCCAGCAGCCAAGATCAGGGGACAGGGAAGGAGACCCAGTACTTC
CDR3aa: CASSQDQGTGKETQYF
j_gene: TRBJ2-5
d_gene: TRBD1
abundance: -
v_gene: TRBV4-3

CDR3nt: TGTGCCAGCAGTGACAGGGCTGATTCACCCCTCCACTTT
CDR3aa: CASSDRADSPLHF
j_gene: TRBJ1-6
d_gene: -
abundance: -
v_gene: TRBV2

CDR3nt: TGCGCCAGCAGCTTGTCGACAGGGAGAATTTCCTACGAGCAGTACTTC
CDR3aa: CASSLSTGRISYEQYF
j_gene: TRBJ2-7
d_gene: TRBD1
abundance: -
v_gene: TRBV5-1

CDR3nt: TGTGCCAGCAGCGTAGAGGCGGGGGCCGGGGGGGAGCTGTTTTTT
CDR3aa: CASSVEAGAGGELFF
j_gene: TRBJ2-2
d_gene: -
abundance: -
v_gene: TRBV9

CDR3nt: TGTGCCAGCACCCAGCGGGGGGGATACACAGATACGCAGTATTTT
CDR3aa: CASTQRGGYTDTQYF
j_gene: TRBJ2-3
d_gene: TRBD2
abundance: -
v_gene: TRBV9

CDR3nt: TGTGCCAGTAGTAAAAGGACAGGGGGGAGACACACTGAAGCTTTCTTT
CDR3aa: CASSKRTGGRHTEAFF
j_gene: TRBJ1-1
d_gene: TRBD1
abundance: -
v_gene: TRBV19

CDR3nt: TGTGCCTGGAGTATTGCTAGGGGTGCTGAAGCTTTCTTT
CDR3aa: CAWSIARGAEAFF
j_gene: TRBJ1-1
d_gene: -
abundance: -
v_gene: TRBV30

CDR3nt: TGTGCCAGCAGCGACGTGGAGATCATTCAGTACTTC
CDR3aa: CASSDVEIIQYF
j_gene: TRBJ2-4
d_gene: -
abundance: -
v_gene: TRBV28

CDR3nt: TGCGCCAGCAGCTTGGAGGGAGTAAGGGTCAAAAACATTCAGTACTTC
CDR3aa: CASSLEGVRVKNIQYF
j_gene: TRBJ2-4
d_gene: -
abundance: -
v_gene: TRBV5-1

CDR3nt: TGTGCCAGCAGCCAGGTTAACGGGGGGCTGATTACTGAAGCTTTCTTT
CDR3aa: CASSQVNGGLITEAFF
j_gene: TRBJ1-1
d_gene: -
abundance: few
v_gene: TRBV14

CDR3nt: TGTGCCAGCAGCTTAGTAGGTGGACTAGCGTTCAATGAGCAGTTCTTC
CDR3aa: CASSLVGGLAFNEQFF
j_gene: TRBJ2-1
d_gene: TRBD2
abundance: -
v_gene: TRBV7-8

CDR3nt: TGTGCCAGCTCGACCCGGGACAGGGCGGCCCAGCATTTT
CDR3aa: CASSTRDRAAQHF
j_gene: TRBJ1-5
d_gene: TRBD1
abundance: -
v_gene: TRBV18

CDR3nt: TGTGCCAGTAGGGACAGGGGCAATCAGCCCCAGCATTTT
CDR3aa: CASRDRGNQPQHF
j_gene: TRBJ1-5
d_gene: TRBD1
abundance: few
v_gene: TRBV19

CDR3nt: TGTGCCAGTAAGACTAGCGGGGACACCTACGAGCAGTACTTC
CDR3aa: CASKTSGDTYEQYF
j_gene: TRBJ2-7
d_gene: TRBD2
abundance: -
v_gene: TRBV27

CDR3nt: TGCGCCAGCAGCTTGTCGGGGACAGGGACAGGAGAGCAGTACTTC
CDR3aa: CASSLSGTGTGEQYF
j_gene: TRBJ2-7
d_gene: TRBD1
abundance: -
v_gene: TRBV5-1

CDR3nt: TGTGCCAGTAGTATCCAACAGGGGGTCGGTGGCTACACCTTC
CDR3aa: CASSIQQGVGGYTF
j_gene: TRBJ1-2
d_gene: TRBD1
abundance: -
v_gene: TRBV19

CDR3nt: TGTGCCAGCAGTTTGGGGATCCCCGGGACAGGGACCACCGGGGAGCTGTTTTTT
CDR3aa: CASSLGIPGTGTTGELFF
j_gene: TRBJ2-2
d_gene: TRBD1
abundance: -
v_gene: TRBV28

CDR3nt: TGCGCCAGCAGCCAAGTGGGAGAGGGCTATGGCTACACCTTC
CDR3aa: CASSQVGEGYGYTF
j_gene: TRBJ1-2
d_gene: -
abundance: -
v_gene: TRBV4-3

CDR3nt: TGTGCCAGCAGCGTAGGCGACAGGGGTGAAAAACTGTTTTTT
CDR3aa: CASSVGDRGEKLFF
j_gene: TRBJ1-4
d_gene: TRBD1
abundance: -
v_gene: TRBV9

CDR3nt: TGTGCCAGCAGCTTGACAAGATCTAATGAAAAACTGTTTTTT
CDR3aa: CASSLTRSNEKLFF
j_gene: TRBJ1-4
d_gene: -
abundance: few
v_gene: TRBV5-6

CDR3nt: TGTGCCAGCAGCTTCGAGAGCTCCTATAATTCACCCCTCCACTTT
CDR3aa: CASSFESSYNSPLHF
j_gene: TRBJ1-6
d_gene: -
abundance: -
v_gene: TRBV5-6

CDR3nt: TGTGCCAGCAGCTTAGTTCCCCAGGTTGGAAACACCATATATTTT
CDR3aa: CASSLVPQVGNTIYF
j_gene: TRBJ1-3
d_gene: -
abundance: few
v_gene: TRBV7-2

CDR3nt: TGTGCCAGTAGTATACTTCCGCCCCGGGGCTATGGCTACACCTTC
CDR3aa: CASSILPPRGYGYTF
j_gene: TRBJ1-2
d_gene: -
abundance: once
v_gene: TRBV19

CDR3nt: TGTGCCAGCAGTGTGACTCCGGGACATCGACTGTTTTTT
CDR3aa: CASSVTPGHRLFF
j_gene: TRBJ1-4
d_gene: -
abundance: once
v_gene: TRBV6-1

CDR3nt: TGCGCCAGCAGCCAACCGAAGCTAGCGCCGGATACGCAGTATTTT
CDR3aa: CASSQPKLAPDTQYF
j_gene: TRBJ2-3
d_gene: -
abundance: -
v_gene: TRBV4-1

CDR3nt: TGTGCCAGCAGCTCCCACGGGACAGGACGTAGGGGCGAGCAGTACTTC
CDR3aa: CASSSHGTGRRGEQYF
j_gene: TRBJ2-7
d_gene: TRBD1
abundance: -
v_gene: TRBV9

CDR3nt: TGTGCCTGGGGCAGGGGTAGGGAGACCCAGTACTTC
CDR3aa: CAWGRGRETQYF
j_gene: TRBJ2-5
d_gene: -
abundance: -
v_gene: TRBV30

CDR3nt: TGTGCCTGGAGTGTACTTAGCGGGGGAGAGACCCAGTACTTC
CDR3aa: CAWSVLSGGETQYF
j_gene: TRBJ2-5
d_gene: TRBD2
abundance: -
v_gene: TRBV30

CDR3nt: TGTGCCAGCAGTGAGGAGCGGGGCACTGAAGCTTTCTTT
CDR3aa: CASSEERGTEAFF
j_gene: TRBJ1-1
d_gene: -
abundance: few
v_gene: TRBV6-1

CDR3nt: TGTGCCTGGAATCCCGGGACAGCAAATATACAGTTCTTC
CDR3aa: CAWNPGTANIQFF
j_gene: TRBJ2-1
d_gene: TRBD1
abundance: -
v_gene: TRBV30

CDR3nt: TGTGCCAGCAGTCCCCAAGGGGCAGGGTGGAAGACCCAGTACTTC
CDR3aa: CASSPQGAGWKTQYF
j_gene: TRBJ2-5
d_gene: -
abundance: -
v_gene: TRBV27

CDR3nt: TGTGCCAGTAGCAAACTAAACAGGGACTATAGCAATCAGCCCCAGCATTTT
CDR3aa: CASSKLNRDYSNQPQHF
j_gene: TRBJ1-5
d_gene: -
abundance: once
v_gene: TRBV19

CDR3nt: TGTGCCAGCAGCGAGAGACAGGGGGCCAACTATGGCTACACCTTC
CDR3aa: CASSERQGANYGYTF
j_gene: TRBJ1-2
d_gene: TRBD1
abundance: -
v_gene: TRBV5-4

CDR3nt: TGTGCCAGCAGTCCAACTAGCGGGAGAAATTACGAGCAGTACTTC
CDR3aa: CASSPTSGRNYEQYF
j_gene: TRBJ2-7
d_gene: TRBD2
abundance: -
v_gene: TRBV27

CDR3nt: TGCGCCAGCAGCTTGAGTGGGTCGGGGGCCGGGGAGCTGTTTTTT
CDR3aa: CASSLSGSGAGELFF
j_gene: TRBJ2-2
d_gene: -
abundance: -
v_gene: TRBV5-1

CDR3nt: TGTGCCAGCAGCCAAGATCTTCCGCAGGCGACCTATGGCTACACCTTC
CDR3aa: CASSQDLPQATYGYTF
j_gene: TRBJ1-2
d_gene: -
abundance: -
v_gene: TRBV14

CDR3nt: TGTGCCAGCAGCGTATCGACAGGGCTCCGCGATGGCTACACCTTC
CDR3aa: CASSVSTGLRDGYTF
j_gene: TRBJ1-2
d_gene: TRBD1
abundance: -
v_gene: TRBV9

CDR3nt: TGCGCCAGCAGCTTGGAGGCAGGGGCCGGGAACACTGAAGCTTTCTTT
CDR3aa: CASSLEAGAGNTEAFF
j_gene: TRBJ1-1
d_gene: -
abundance: -
v_gene: TRBV5-1

CDR3nt: TGTGCTTCAAGGACAGGGAACTACAATGAGCAGTTCTTC
CDR3aa: CASRTGNYNEQFF
j_gene: TRBJ2-1
d_gene: TRBD1
abundance: -
v_gene: TRBV11-1

CDR3nt: TGCGCCAGCAGCTTTGACACCTACAATGAGCAGTTCTTC
CDR3aa: CASSFDTYNEQFF
j_gene: TRBJ2-1
d_gene: -
abundance: -
v_gene: TRBV5-1

CDR3nt: TGTGCCAGCAGTTTCTACGCGGCTTACGAGCAGTACTTC
CDR3aa: CASSFYAAYEQYF
j_gene: TRBJ2-7
d_gene: -
abundance: -
v_gene: TRBV6-7

CDR3nt: TGTGCCAGCAGTTTCTTCGAACAGGGGGGTAATGAAAAACTGTTTTTT
CDR3aa: CASSFFEQGGNEKLFF
j_gene: TRBJ1-4
d_gene: TRBD1
abundance: -
v_gene: TRBV27

CDR3nt: TGTGCCAGCTCACCAGCGGGACAGGAATTTGGAAACACCATATATTTT
CDR3aa: CASSPAGQEFGNTIYF
j_gene: TRBJ1-3
d_gene: TRBD1
abundance: -
v_gene: TRBV18

CDR3nt: TGTGCCAGCAGTGAGGGACAGGGGGTTCGCGAGCAGTACTTC
CDR3aa: CASSEGQGVREQYF
j_gene: TRBJ2-7
d_gene: TRBD1
abundance: -
v_gene: TRBV6-1

CDR3nt: TGTGCCGCTAAGCAGGGGGCAGCAGCTTTCTTT
CDR3aa: CAAKQGAAAFF
j_gene: TRBJ1-1
d_gene: TRBD1
abundance: -
v_gene: TRBV10-3

CDR3nt: TGCGCCAGCAGCCAAGACGGTCACAGGGGGGACAATGAGCAGTTCTTC
CDR3aa: CASSQDGHRGDNEQFF
j_gene: TRBJ2-1
d_gene: TRBD1
abundance: -
v_gene: TRBV4-3